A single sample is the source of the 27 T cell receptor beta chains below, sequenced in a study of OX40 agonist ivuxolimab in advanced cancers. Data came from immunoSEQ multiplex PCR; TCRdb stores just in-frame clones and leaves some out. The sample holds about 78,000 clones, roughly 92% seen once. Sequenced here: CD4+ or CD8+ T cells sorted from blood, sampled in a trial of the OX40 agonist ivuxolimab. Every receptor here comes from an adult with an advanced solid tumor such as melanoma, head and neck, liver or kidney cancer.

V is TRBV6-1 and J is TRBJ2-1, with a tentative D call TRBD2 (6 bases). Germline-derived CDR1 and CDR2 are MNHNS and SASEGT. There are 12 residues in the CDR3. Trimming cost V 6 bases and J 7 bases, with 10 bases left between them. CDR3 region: CASSSRGNEQFF. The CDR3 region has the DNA TGTGCCAGCAGCTCTCGGGGGAATGAGCAGTTCTTC.

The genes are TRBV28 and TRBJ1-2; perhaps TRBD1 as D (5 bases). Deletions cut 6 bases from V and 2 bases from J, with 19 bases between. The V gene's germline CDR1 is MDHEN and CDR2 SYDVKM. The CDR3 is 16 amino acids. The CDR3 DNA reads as TGTGCCAGCAGGTCCCGGGACGTCAAGACGAACTATGGCTACACCTTC. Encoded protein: CASRSRDVKTNYGYTF.

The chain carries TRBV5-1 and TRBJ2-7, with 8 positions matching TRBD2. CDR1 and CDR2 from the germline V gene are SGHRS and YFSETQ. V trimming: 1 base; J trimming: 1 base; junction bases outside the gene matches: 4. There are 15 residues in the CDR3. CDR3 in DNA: TGCGCCAGCAGCTTGTTAGCGGGGACGTCCTACGAGCAGTACTTC. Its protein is CASSLLAGTSYEQYF.

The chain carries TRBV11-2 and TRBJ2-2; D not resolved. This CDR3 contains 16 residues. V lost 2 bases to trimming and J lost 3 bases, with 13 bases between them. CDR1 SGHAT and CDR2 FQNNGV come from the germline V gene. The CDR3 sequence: CASSLMGQPYTGELFF. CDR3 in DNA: TGTGCCAGCAGCTTAATGGGTCAGCCTTACACCGGGGAGCTGTTTTTT.

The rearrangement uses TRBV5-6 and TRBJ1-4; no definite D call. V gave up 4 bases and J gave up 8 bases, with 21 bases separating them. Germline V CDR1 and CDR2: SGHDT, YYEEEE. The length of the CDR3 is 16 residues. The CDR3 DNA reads TGTGCCAGCAGCCTACTATACAGTGATCCCAGCGAAAAACTGTTTTTT. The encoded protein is CASSLLYSDPSEKLFF.

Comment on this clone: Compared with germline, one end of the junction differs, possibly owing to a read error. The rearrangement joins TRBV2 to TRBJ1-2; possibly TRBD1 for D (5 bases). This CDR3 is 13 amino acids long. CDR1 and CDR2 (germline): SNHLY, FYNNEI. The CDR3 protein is CASSEGANYGYTF. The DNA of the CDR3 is TGTGCCAGCAGCGAAGGGGCCAACTATGGCTACACCTTC.

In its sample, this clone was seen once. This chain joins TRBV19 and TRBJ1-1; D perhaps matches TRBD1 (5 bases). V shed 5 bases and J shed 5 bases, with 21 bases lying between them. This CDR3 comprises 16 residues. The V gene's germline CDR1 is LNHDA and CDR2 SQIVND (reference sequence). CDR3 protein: CASSPGGWGDGTEAFF. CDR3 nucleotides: TGTGCCAGTAGTCCCGGGGGATGGGGGGATGGGACTGAAGCTTTCTTT.

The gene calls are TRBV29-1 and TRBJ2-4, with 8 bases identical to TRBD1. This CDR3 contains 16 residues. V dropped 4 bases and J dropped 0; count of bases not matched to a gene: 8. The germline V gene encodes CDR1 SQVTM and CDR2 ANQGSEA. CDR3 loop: CSVAGTGDLAKNIQYF. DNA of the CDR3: TGCAGCGTTGCCGGGACAGGCGATTTAGCCAAAAACATTCAGTACTTC.

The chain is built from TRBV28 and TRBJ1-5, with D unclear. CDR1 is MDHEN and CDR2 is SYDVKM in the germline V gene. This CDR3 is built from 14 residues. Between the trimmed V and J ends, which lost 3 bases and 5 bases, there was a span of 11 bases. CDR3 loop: CASSFSQYYQPQHF. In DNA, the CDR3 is TGTGCCAGCAGTTTTTCGCAGTACTATCAGCCCCAGCATTTT.

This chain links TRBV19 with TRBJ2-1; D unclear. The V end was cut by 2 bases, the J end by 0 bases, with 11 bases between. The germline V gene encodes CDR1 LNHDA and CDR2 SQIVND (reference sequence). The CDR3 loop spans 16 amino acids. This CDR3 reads CASSIRPATSYNEQFF. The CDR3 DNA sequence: TGTGCCAGTAGTATACGCCCAGCGACCTCCTACAATGAGCAGTTCTTC.

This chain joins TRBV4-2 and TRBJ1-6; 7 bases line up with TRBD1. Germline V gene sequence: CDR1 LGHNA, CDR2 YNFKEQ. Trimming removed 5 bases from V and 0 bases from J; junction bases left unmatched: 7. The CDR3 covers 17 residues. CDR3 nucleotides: TGTGCCAGCAGCTACGGACAGGCCAGCTCCTATAATTCACCCCTCCACTTT. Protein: CASSYGQASSYNSPLHF.

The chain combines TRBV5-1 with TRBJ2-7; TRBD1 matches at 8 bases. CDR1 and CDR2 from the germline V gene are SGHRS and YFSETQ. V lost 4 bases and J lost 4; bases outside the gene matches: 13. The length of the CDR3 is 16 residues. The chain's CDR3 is CASSLRPGQETYEQYF. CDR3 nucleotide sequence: TGCGCCAGCAGCCTCCGCCCGGGACAGGAGACTTACGAGCAGTACTTC. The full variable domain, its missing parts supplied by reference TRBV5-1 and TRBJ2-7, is KAGVTQTPRYLIKTRGQQVTLSCSPISGHRSVSWYQQTPGQGLQFLFEYFSETQRNKGNFPGRFSGRQFSNSRSEMNVSTLELGDSALYLCASSLRPGQETYEQYFGPGTRLTVT.

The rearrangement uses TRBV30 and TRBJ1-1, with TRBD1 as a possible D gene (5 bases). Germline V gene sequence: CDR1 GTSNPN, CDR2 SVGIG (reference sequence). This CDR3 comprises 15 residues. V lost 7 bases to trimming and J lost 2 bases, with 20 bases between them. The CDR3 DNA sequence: TGTGCCTCACCGGGACGTGGGGACGGTAACACTGAAGCTTTCTTT. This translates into CASPGRGDGNTEAFF. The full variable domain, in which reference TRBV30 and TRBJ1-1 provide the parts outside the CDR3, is SQTIHQWPATLVQPVGSPLSLECTVEGTSNPNLYWYRQAAGRGLQLLFYSVGIGQISSEVPQNLSASRPQDRQFILSSKKLLLSDSGFYLCASPGRGDGNTEAFFGQGTRLTVV.

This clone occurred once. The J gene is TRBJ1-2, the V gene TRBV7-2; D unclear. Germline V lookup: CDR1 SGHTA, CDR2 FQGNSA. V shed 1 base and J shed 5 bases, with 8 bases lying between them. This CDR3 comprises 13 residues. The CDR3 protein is CASSLGALYGYTF. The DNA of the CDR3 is TGTGCCAGCAGCTTAGGGGCACTTTATGGCTACACCTTC.

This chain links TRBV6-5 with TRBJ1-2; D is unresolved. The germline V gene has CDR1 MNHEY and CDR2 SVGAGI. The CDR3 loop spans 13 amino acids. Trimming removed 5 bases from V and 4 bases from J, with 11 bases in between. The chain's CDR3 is CASSQPGLYGYTF. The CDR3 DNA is TGTGCCAGCAGTCAGCCCGGCCTCTATGGCTACACCTTC.

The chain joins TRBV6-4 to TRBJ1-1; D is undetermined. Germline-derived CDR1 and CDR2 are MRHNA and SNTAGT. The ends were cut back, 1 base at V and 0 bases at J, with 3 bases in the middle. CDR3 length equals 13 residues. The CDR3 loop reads CASSDWLNTEAFF. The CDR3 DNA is TGTGCCAGCAGTGACTGGCTGAACACTGAAGCTTTCTTT.

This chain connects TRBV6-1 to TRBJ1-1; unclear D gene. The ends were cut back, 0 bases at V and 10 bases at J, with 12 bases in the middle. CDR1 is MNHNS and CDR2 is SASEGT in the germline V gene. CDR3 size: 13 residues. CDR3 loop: CASSEAQRLAAFF. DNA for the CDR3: TGTGCCAGCAGTGAAGCGCAGAGGTTAGCAGCTTTCTTT.

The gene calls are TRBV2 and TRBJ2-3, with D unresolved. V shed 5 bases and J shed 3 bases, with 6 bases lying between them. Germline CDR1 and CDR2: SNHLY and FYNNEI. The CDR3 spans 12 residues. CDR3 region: CASSIWTDTQYF. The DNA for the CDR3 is TGTGCCAGCAGTATATGGACAGATACGCAGTATTTT.

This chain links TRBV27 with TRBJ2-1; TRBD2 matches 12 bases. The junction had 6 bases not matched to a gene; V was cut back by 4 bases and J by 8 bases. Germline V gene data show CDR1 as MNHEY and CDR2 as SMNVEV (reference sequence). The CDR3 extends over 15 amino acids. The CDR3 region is CASSSRSSGRDEQFF. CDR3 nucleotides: TGTGCCAGCAGTTCCCGGTCTAGCGGGAGGGATGAGCAGTTCTTC.

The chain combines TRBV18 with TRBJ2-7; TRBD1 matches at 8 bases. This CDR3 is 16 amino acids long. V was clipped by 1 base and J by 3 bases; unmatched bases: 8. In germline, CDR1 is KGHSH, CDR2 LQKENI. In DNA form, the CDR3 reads TGTGCCAGCTCACCACTCAGGGGGCAGAAGGTCTACGAGCAGTACTTC. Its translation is CASSPLRGQKVYEQYF.

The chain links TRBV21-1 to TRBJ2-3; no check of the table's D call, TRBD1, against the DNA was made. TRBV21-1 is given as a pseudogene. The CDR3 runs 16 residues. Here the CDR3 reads CASSKYLRQGTDTQYF. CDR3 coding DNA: TGTGCCAGCAGCAAATATCTTAGGCAGGGGACAGATACGCAGTATTTT.

CDR3: CARGGPYNEQFF. The CDR3 region has the DNA TGTGCCAGGGGGGGACCCTACAATGAGCAGTTCTTC. The chain links TRBV9 to TRBJ2-1; D may be TRBD2 (6 bases). This CDR3 has 12 amino acids. Per germline, CDR1 SGDLS and CDR2 YYNGEE. V was trimmed by 8 bases and J by 2 bases, leaving 8 bases between them.

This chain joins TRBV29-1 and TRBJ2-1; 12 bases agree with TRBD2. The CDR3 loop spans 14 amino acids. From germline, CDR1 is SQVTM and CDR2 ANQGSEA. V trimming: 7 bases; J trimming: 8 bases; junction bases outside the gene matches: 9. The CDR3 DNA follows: TGCAGCGCCCTGACTAGCGGGAGTAGCTATGAGCAGTTCTTC. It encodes CSALTSGSSYEQFF.

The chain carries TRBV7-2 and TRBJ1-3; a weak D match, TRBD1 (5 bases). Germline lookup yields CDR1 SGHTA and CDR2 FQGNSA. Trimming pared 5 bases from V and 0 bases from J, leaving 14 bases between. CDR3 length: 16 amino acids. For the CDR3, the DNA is TGTGCCAGCAGCACCCTAACAGGAACCTCTGGAAACACCATATATTTT. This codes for CASSTLTGTSGNTIYF.

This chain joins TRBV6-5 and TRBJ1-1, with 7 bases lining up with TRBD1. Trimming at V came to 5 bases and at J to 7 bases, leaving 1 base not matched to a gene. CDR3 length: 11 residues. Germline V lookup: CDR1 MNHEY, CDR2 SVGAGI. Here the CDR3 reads CASSRDSEAFF. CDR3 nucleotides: TGTGCCAGCAGTAGGGACAGTGAAGCTTTCTTT.

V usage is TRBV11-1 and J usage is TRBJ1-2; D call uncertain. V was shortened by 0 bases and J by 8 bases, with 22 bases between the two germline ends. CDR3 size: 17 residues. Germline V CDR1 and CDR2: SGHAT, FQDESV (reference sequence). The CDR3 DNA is TGTGCCAGCAGCTTAGCTCATCGGGGTACGACCGAAGGGGGCTACACCTTC. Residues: CASSLAHRGTTEGGYTF.

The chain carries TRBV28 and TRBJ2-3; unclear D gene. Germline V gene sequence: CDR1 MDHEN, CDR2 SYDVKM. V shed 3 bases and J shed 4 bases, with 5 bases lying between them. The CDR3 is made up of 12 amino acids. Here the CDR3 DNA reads TGTGCCAGCAGTTTTTGGGCAGATACGCAGTATTTT. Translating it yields CASSFWADTQYF.